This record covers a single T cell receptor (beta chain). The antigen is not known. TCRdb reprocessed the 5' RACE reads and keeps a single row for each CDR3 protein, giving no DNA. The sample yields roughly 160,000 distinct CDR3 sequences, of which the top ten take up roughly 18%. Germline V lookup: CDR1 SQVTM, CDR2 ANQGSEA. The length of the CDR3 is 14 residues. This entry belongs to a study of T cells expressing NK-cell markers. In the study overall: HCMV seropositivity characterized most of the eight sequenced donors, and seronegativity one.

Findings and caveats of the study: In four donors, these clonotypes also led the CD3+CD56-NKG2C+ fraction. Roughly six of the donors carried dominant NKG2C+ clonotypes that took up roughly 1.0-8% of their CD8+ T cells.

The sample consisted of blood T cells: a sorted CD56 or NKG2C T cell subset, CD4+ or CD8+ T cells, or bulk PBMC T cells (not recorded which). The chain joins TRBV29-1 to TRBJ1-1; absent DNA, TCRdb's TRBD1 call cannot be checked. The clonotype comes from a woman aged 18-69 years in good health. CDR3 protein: CSVEGGASYTEAFF.